This TCR beta chain derives from a study of blood T cell repertoires in COVID-19. In the study overall: Italy, Spain and the United States were the sources of the convalescent and acute COVID-19 samples. PBMCs, B-cell-depleted T cells, or T cells were the source of the cDNA or gDNA that made up the material.

Data came from immunoSEQ multiplex PCR; TCRdb stores just in-frame clones and leaves some out. Of about 210,000 clones in the sample, 84% were seen once. There are 10 residues in the CDR3. Germline CDR1 MDHEN, CDR2 SYDVKM. This chain links TRBV28 with TRBJ2-7; D unresolved. Sequencing was carried out using peripheral blood. This TCR was sampled from a woman of 80 years or more with COVID-19, enrolled during active disease. CDR3 in amino acids: CASGGYEQYF. CDR3 nucleotides: TGTGCTTCCGGCGGCTACGAGCAGTACTTC.